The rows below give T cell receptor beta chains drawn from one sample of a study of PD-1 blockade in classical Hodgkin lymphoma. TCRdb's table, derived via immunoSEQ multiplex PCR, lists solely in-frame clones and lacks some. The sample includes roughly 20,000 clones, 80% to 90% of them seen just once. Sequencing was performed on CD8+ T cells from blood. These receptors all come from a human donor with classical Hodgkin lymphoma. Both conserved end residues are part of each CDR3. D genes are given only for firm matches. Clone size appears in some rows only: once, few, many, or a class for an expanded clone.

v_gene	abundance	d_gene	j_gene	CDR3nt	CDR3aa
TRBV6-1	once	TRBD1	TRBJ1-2	TGTGCCAGCAGTGAAGGCGGCACAGGGGGCCCATTCTATGGCTACACCTTC	CASSEGGTGGPFYGYTF
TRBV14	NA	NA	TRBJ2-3	TGTGCCAGCAGCCAAGATGAGAGGGGGTTTAGCACAGATACGCAGTATTTT	CASSQDERGFSTDTQYF
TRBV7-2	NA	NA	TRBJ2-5	TGTGCCAGCAGCTTAGTTTGGACGGAAGAGACCCAGTACTTC	CASSLVWTEETQYF
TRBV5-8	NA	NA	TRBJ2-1	TGTGCCAGCAGCCGCTGGCGGGTCTACAATGAGCAGTTCTTC	CASSRWRVYNEQFF
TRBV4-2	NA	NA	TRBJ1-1	TGTGCCAGCAGCCAAGAGGACACAAACACTGAAGCTTTCTTT	CASSQEDTNTEAFF
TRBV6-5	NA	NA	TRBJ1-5	TGTGCCAGCAGTTACCAACCGCTCGGGAGCAATCAGCCCCAGCATTTT	CASSYQPLGSNQPQHF
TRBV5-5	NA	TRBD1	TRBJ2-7	TGTGCCAGCACCCTTGGGACAGGGGTGGACGAGCAGTACTTC	CASTLGTGVDEQYF
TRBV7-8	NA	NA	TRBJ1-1	TGTGCCAGCAGCTTATATGAACAGGGAAACACTGAAGCTTTCTTT	CASSLYEQGNTEAFF
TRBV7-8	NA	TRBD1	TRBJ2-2	TGTGCCAGCAGCTTTAGCTTCGGATGGCAGGGGGCGAACACCGGGGAGCTGTTTTTT	CASSFSFGWQGANTGELFF
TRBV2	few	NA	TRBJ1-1	TGTGCCAGCAGTTTCAATCTCGCGACTGAAGCTTTCTTT	CASSFNLATEAFF
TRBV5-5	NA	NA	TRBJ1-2	TGTGCCAGCAGCCTCGGGACCAACTATGGCTACACCTTC	CASSLGTNYGYTF
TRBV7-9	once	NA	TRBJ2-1	TGTGCCAGCAGCTTAGTCCTCGCTACTTACAATGAGCAGTTCTTC	CASSLVLATYNEQFF
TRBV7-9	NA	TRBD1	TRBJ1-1	TGTGCCAGCAGCTCCCTCTACAGGGGCCGTTGGGACACTGAAGCTTTCTTT	CASSSLYRGRWDTEAFF
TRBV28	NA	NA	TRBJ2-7	TGTGCCAGCAGTCAACCGCGGGATGTCTCCTACGAGCAGTACTTC	CASSQPRDVSYEQYF
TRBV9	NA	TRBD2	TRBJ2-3	TGTGCCAGCAGCAAACTAGCGGGGGGGACAGATACGCAGTATTTT	CASSKLAGGTDTQYF
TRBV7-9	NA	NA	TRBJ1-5	TGTGCCAGCAGCACAGGCGGCCCCAATCAGCCCCAGCATTTT	CASSTGGPNQPQHF
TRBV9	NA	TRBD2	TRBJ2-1	TGTGCCAGCAGCGTAGGGGCTAGCGGGGGTAATGAGCAGTTCTTC	CASSVGASGGNEQFF
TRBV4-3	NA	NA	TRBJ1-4	TGCGCCAGCAGCCAAGACCGGACAGACAATGAAAAACTGTTTTTT	CASSQDRTDNEKLFF
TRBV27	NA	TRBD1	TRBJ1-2	TGTGCCAGCAGTACCCGGACAGGAAGGAGGTATGGCTACACCTTC	CASSTRTGRRYGYTF
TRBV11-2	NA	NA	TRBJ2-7	TGTGCCAGCAGCTTAGAGGTCGGGGAGAACTACGAGCAGTACTTC	CASSLEVGENYEQYF
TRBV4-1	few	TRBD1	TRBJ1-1	TGCGCCAGCAGCCAAGAAGTGGGACAGTTGGGAGCCGCTTTCTTT	CASSQEVGQLGAAFF
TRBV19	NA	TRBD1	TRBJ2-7	TGTGCCAGTAGTCCGACAGGGAGCTCCTACGAGCAGTACTTC	CASSPTGSSYEQYF
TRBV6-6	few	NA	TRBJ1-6	TGTGCCATTCGCGGGGAATCCTATAATTCACCCCTCCACTTT	CAIRGESYNSPLHF
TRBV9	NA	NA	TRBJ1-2	TGTGCCAGCAGCGCGCGGGGACGGCCGGCTTACACCTTC	CASSARGRPAYTF
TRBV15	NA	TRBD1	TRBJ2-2	TGTGCCACCAGCGGCCCGACAGGGGCTAACACCGGGGAGCTGTTTTTT	CATSGPTGANTGELFF
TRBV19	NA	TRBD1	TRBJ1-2	TGTGCCAGCCGAGATACCGGGACAGGGGTTCCCGGCTACACCTTC	CASRDTGTGVPGYTF
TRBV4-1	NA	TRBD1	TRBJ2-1	TGCGCCAGCAGCCAAGTCCGGCGGACAGGGAAGGACAATGAGCAGTTCTTC	CASSQVRRTGKDNEQFF
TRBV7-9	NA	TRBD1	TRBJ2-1	TGTGCCAGCAGCTTAGGTGGGACAGCCTACAATGAGCAGTTCTTC	CASSLGGTAYNEQFF
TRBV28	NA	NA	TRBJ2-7	TGTGCCAGCAGTTTCTCCGGGACTCTCGAGCAGTACTTC	CASSFSGTLEQYF
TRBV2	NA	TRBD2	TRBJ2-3	TGTGCCAGCACGCGGGAGTTCACAGATACGCAGTATTTT	CASTREFTDTQYF
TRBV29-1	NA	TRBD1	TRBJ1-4	TGCAGCGTTGAGGTCCCGGGACAGGGAGATGAAAAACTGTTTTTT	CSVEVPGQGDEKLFF
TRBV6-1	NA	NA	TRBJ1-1	TGTGCCAGCAGTCGTGGACTTAGGAACACTGAAGCTTTCTTT	CASSRGLRNTEAFF
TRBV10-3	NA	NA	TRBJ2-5	TGTGCCATCAGTGCTTCCGGGTTTGGGCAAGAGACCCAGTACTTC	CAISASGFGQETQYF
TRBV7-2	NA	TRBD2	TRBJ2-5	TGTGCCAGCAGCCCCCTGACGGGAGGGAGGGAGACCCAGTACTTC	CASSPLTGGRETQYF
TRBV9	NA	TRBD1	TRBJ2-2	TGTGCCAGCAGCCCGAGAGGGACAGGAGCCACCGGGGAGCTGTTTTTT	CASSPRGTGATGELFF
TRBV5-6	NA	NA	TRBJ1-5	TGTGCCAGCAGCTTGGCAGGGAAGGCTAATCAGCCCCAGCATTTT	CASSLAGKANQPQHF
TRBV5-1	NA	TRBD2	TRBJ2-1	TGCGCCAGCAGCTTTAGTTTGCTAGCGGGGGGCAATGAGCAGTTCTTC	CASSFSLLAGGNEQFF
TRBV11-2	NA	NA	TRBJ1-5	TGTGCCAGCAGCTTAGGGAGCAATCAGCCCCAGCATTTT	CASSLGSNQPQHF
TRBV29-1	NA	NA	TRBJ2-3	TGCAGCGTTGAAACCACAGATACGCAGTATTTT	CSVETTDTQYF
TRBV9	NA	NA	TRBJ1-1	TGTGCCAGCAGCGTAGATGGGAGGCTTAACACTGAAGCTTTCTTT	CASSVDGRLNTEAFF
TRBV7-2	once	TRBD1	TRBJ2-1	TGTGCCAGCCGCCCCCCGGGGTGGACAGGGATCCACAATGAGCAGTTCTTC	CASRPPGWTGIHNEQFF
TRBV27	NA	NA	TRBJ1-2	TGTGCCAGCAGTCCAACAGGACATGGCTACACCTTC	CASSPTGHGYTF